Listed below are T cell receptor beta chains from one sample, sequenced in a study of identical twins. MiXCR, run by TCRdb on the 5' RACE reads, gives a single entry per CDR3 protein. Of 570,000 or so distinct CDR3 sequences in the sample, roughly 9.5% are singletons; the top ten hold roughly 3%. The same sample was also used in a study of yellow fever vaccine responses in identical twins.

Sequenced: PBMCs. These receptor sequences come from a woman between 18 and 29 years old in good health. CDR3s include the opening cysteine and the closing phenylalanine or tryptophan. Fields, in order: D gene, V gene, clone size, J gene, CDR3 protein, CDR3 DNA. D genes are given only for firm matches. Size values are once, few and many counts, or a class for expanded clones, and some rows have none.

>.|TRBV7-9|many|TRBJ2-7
CASSYRDIDSYEQYF
TGTGCCAGCAGCTACCGGGACATAGATTCCTACGAGCAGTACTTC
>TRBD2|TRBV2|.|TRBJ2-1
CASMWGGENNEQFF
TGTGCCAGCATGTGGGGGGGAGAGAATAATGAGCAGTTCTTC
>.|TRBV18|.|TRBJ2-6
CASSPPGMPANVLTF
TGTGCCAGCTCACCGCCCGGAATGCCAGCCAACGTCCTGACTTTC
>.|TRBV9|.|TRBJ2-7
CASSPPQGVRVQYF
TGTGCCAGCAGCCCCCCTCAAGGTGTCCGGGTGCAGTACTTC
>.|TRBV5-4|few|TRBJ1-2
CASSGEHRSDGYTF
TGTGCCAGCAGCGGAGAACACAGGTCTGATGGCTACACCTTC
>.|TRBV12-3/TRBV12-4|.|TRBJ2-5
CASSFGRGWETQYF
TGTGCCAGCAGTTTCGGACGTGGGTGGGAGACCCAGTACTTC
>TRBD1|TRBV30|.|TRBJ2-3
CAWSTGQGEDTQYF
TGTGCCTGGAGTACAGGACAGGGAGAAGATACGCAGTATTTT
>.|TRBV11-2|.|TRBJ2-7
CASSFHGAGTAYEQYF
TGTGCCAGCAGCTTTCACGGAGCGGGTACTGCCTACGAGCAGTACTTC
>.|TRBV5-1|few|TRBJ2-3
CASSRTGQNTDTQYF
TGCGCCAGCAGCCGTACAGGACAGAACACAGATACGCAGTATTTT
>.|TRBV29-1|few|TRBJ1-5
CSVATQSLNQPQHF
TGCAGCGTAGCGACACAAAGCCTGAATCAGCCCCAGCATTTT
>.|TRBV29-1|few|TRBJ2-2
CSVFGTGELFF
TGCAGCGTTTTTGGCACCGGGGAGCTGTTTTTT
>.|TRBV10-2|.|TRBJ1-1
CASSKGYTEAFF
TGCGCCAGCTCCAAGGGGTACACTGAAGCTTTCTTT
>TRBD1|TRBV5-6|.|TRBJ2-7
CASSSQRRQGTKVYEQYF
TGTGCCAGCAGCTCACAACGCAGACAGGGTACCAAGGTCTACGAGCAGTACTTC
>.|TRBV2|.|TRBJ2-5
CASSEVPGGTQYF
TGTGCCAGCAGTGAAGTTCCGGGTGGGACCCAGTACTTC
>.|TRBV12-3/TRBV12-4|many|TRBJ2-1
CASSSSDRFDSYNEQFF
TGTGCCAGCAGTTCATCGGACAGATTCGACTCCTACAATGAGCAGTTCTTC
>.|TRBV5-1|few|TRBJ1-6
CASSLGTPNNSPLHF
TGCGCCAGCAGCTTGGGGACGCCTAATAATTCACCCCTCCACTTT
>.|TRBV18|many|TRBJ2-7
CASSPLLRTGGEVREQYF
TGTGCCAGCTCACCGCTACTTCGTACAGGTGGGGAGGTTCGCGAGCAGTACTTC
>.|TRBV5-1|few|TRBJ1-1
CASSPAGDYLLEAFF
TGCGCCAGCAGCCCCGCAGGGGACTACTTGCTTGAAGCTTTCTTT
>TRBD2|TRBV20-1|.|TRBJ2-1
CSARVPAGGYNEQFF
TGCAGTGCTAGAGTTCCAGCGGGAGGGTACAATGAGCAGTTCTTC
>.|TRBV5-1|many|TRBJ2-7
CASSFEGGFYEQYF
TGCGCCAGCAGCTTCGAGGGGGGCTTCTACGAGCAGTACTTC
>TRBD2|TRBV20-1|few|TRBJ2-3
CSVDGLAGEGNLWTDTQYF
TGCAGTGTCGACGGACTAGCGGGAGAGGGAAATCTCTGGACAGATACGCAGTATTTT
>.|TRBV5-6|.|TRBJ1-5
CASSHAAGQPQHF
TGTGCCAGCAGCCACGCAGCAGGGCAGCCCCAGCATTTT
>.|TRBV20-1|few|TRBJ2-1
CSARASGTPSSYNEQFF
TGCAGTGCTAGGGCCTCCGGGACACCGAGCTCCTACAATGAGCAGTTCTTC
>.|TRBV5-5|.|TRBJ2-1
CASSKQGGRYNEQFF
TGTGCCAGCAGCAAACAGGGTGGTCGCTACAATGAGCAGTTCTTC
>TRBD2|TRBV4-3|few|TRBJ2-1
CASSRAGGPDNEQFF
TGCGCCAGCAGCCGGGCGGGAGGGCCCGACAATGAGCAGTTCTTC
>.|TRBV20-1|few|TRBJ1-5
CSAKAGEWSGNQPQHF
TGCAGTGCGAAGGCGGGGGAATGGAGTGGCAATCAGCCCCAGCATTTT
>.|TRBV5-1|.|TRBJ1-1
CASSSGRVVMNTEAFF
TGCGCCAGCAGCAGCGGACGGGTGGTCATGAACACTGAAGCTTTCTTT
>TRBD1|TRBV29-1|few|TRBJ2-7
CSVRRVGDRADEQYF
TGCAGCGTGAGACGTGTAGGGGACAGGGCGGACGAGCAGTACTTC
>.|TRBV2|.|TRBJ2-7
CASTGYDRQGGSFEQYF
TGTGCCAGCACCGGGTACGATCGACAGGGAGGGTCCTTTGAGCAGTACTTC
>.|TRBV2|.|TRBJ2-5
CASSEQGLRETQYF
TGTGCCAGCAGTGAACAGGGTCTCCGAGAGACCCAGTACTTC
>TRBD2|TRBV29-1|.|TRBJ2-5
CSYTGLAGLETQYF
TGCAGCTATACGGGACTAGCGGGGTTAGAGACCCAGTACTTC
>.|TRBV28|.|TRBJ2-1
CASSPPTGNYNEQFF
TGTGCCAGCAGTCCCCCCACAGGGAACTACAATGAGCAGTTCTTC